The 17 T cell receptor beta chains listed next were all sequenced from one sample in a study of blood T cell repertoires in COVID-19. The assay was immunoSEQ multiplex PCR, and TCRdb's table has in-frame clones only and misses some. Of 78,000 or so clones in the sample, approximately 80% were seen once. Specimen: peripheral blood. The source is a man aged 80 or over with acute or convalescent COVID-19.

The genes are TRBV14 and TRBJ2-3; 10 bases align to TRBD1. The germline V gene has CDR1 SGHDN and CDR2 FVKESK. The CDR3 consists of 17 residues. The ends lost 4 bases at V and 3 bases at J; junction bases unmatched: 10. The CDR3 protein is CASSLSPGTGVTDTQYF. The CDR3 DNA follows: TGTGCCAGCAGCCTATCACCCGGGACAGGGGTAACAGATACGCAGTATTTT. Based on the CDR3 plus reference TRBV14 and TRBJ2-3, the full variable domain is EAGVTQFPSHSVIEKGQTVTLRCDPISGHDNLYWYRRVMGKEIKFLLHFVKESKQDESGMPNNRFLAERTGGTYSTLKVQPAELEDSGVYFCASSLSPGTGVTDTQYFGPGTRLTVL.

The genes are TRBV1 and TRBJ2-3; the table names TRBD2, a call not compared with the DNA. TRBV1 is annotated as a pseudogene. There are 16 residues in the CDR3. The CDR3 sequence: CTSSQDWPSGKDTQYF. The CDR3 DNA is TGCACCAGCAGCCAAGATTGGCCTAGCGGGAAAGATACGCAGTATTTT.

The table lists this clone with a count of one. The rearrangement links TRBV11-3 to TRBJ2-1; 8 bases align to TRBD2. V shed 1 base and J 0 bases; nucleotides not matched to a gene: 11. The CDR3 totals 19 residues. The germline gives CDR1 SGHNT, CDR2 YENEEA. The CDR3 sequence is CASSLVGGSGESSYNEQFF. The CDR3, as DNA: TGTGCCAGCAGCTTAGTTGGGGGTAGCGGGGAGAGCTCCTACAATGAGCAGTTCTTC.

V gene TRBV20-1 combines with J gene TRBJ2-3; D remains ambiguous. The CDR3 length is 15 residues. CDR1 and CDR2 from the germline V gene are DFQATT and SNEGSKA (reference sequence). Trimming pared 3 bases from V and 0 bases from J, leaving 13 bases between. CDR3 in amino acids: CSASPPQLSTDTQYF. The CDR3 DNA reads TGCAGTGCTAGTCCCCCCCAACTTAGCACAGATACGCAGTATTTT.

The rearrangement uses TRBV19 and TRBJ1-2, with 7 positions matching TRBD1. The CDR3 is 17 amino acids. Germline loops: CDR1 LNHDA, CDR2 SQIVND (reference sequence). J gave up 0 bases and V 5 bases, and 12 bases lay outside the gene matches. The CDR3 spells CASSPRPGQWPNYGYTF. The CDR3 nucleotides read TGTGCCAGTAGTCCGCGTCCGGGACAGTGGCCTAACTATGGCTACACCTTC.

This clone came up once. V is TRBV15 and J is TRBJ2-1, with no clear D. The germline V gene has CDR1 LNHNV and CDR2 YYDKDF (reference sequence). Trimming removed 0 bases at V and 8 bases at J, with 8 bases between. This CDR3 has 13 residues. As DNA, the CDR3 is TGTGCCACCAGCAGAGAGGGCCGCGATGAGCAGTTCTTC. Amino acids: CATSREGRDEQFF.

The rearrangement joins TRBV7-6 to TRBJ1-2, with 7 bases aligning to TRBD1. The CDR3 is 14 residues long. The junction had 10 bases not matched to a gene; V was cut back by 5 bases and J by 7 bases. Germline V gene lookup returns CDR1 SGHVS and CDR2 FNYEAQ. CDR3 loop: CASSPGDRAGGYTF. The CDR3 DNA reads as TGTGCCAGCAGCCCAGGAGACAGGGCCGGTGGCTACACCTTC.

The rearrangement joins TRBV6-2 or TRBV6-3 to TRBJ2-3, with D possibly matching TRBD2 (6 bases). CDR1 and CDR2 (germline): MNHEY, SVGEGT. V lost 6 bases and J lost 0, with 13 bases in between. CDR3 length equals 15 residues. For the CDR3, the DNA is TGTGCCAGCAGCCGGGACTTGACTAGCACAGATACGCAGTATTTT. Its translation is CASSRDLTSTDTQYF.

The V gene is TRBV5-1, the J gene TRBJ2-5; 7 bases fit TRBD1. The germline V gene encodes CDR1 SGHRS and CDR2 YFSETQ. With 1 base clipped from V and 5 bases from J, the junction kept 8 bases outside the gene matches. This CDR3 is built from 15 residues. The CDR3 spells CASSLLGQSLETQYF. CDR3 DNA: TGCGCCAGCAGCTTGCTGGGACAGAGCCTTGAGACCCAGTACTTC.

The chain employs TRBV5-1 and TRBJ1-3; 8 positions match TRBD1. The CDR3 is 15 amino acids. Per the germline V gene, CDR1 is SGHRS and CDR2 is YFSETQ. V shed 4 bases, J shed 2 bases, and the junction held 5 bases outside the gene matches. The CDR3 region has the DNA TGCGCCAGCAGCACCAAGACAGGGGCTGGAAACACCATATATTTT. Its translation: CASSTKTGAGNTIYF.

V is TRBV11-2 and J is TRBJ2-2, with 7 bases aligning to TRBD1. The CDR3 totals 16 residues. The junction had 9 bases not matched to a gene; V was cut back by 7 bases and J by 1 base. Germline CDR1 SGHAT, CDR2 FQNNGV. The CDR3 coding sequence is TGTGCCAGCAACAAAAGGGGACAGATGAACACCGGGGAGCTGTTTTTT. Its protein product is CASNKRGQMNTGELFF.

This clone is a singleton in its sample. This chain connects TRBV2 to TRBJ1-5; D is ambiguous. Trimming took off 6 bases at V and 10 bases at J, with 13 bases between the two ends. The CDR3 is 12 amino acids. The germline CDR1 and CDR2 sequences are SNHLY and FYNNEI. As DNA, the CDR3 is TGTGCCAGCAGGAAACTAGGCGCCCCCCAGCATTTT. It is translated as CASRKLGAPQHF.

Only one count was recorded for this clone. The rearrangement uses TRBV11-2 and TRBJ2-7; D gene uncertain. CDR1 and CDR2 from the germline V gene are SGHAT and FQNNGV. V was clipped by 1 base and J by 2 bases, with 6 bases between them. The CDR3 has 13 amino acids. This CDR3 reads CASSLGLAYEQYF. DNA of the CDR3: TGTGCCAGCAGCTTAGGCCTAGCCTACGAGCAGTACTTC.

This clone was observed once. The chain uses TRBV9 and TRBJ1-6; D is uncertain. This CDR3 contains 16 residues. CDR1 and CDR2 from the germline V gene are SGDLS and YYNGEE. V shed 3 bases and J shed 9 bases, with 19 bases lying between them. CDR3 sequence: CASSARGGVIGSPLHF. CDR3 in DNA: TGTGCCAGCAGCGCCAGAGGCGGGGTGATAGGTTCACCCCTCCACTTT.

The gene calls are TRBV19 and TRBJ1-1; weak D call: TRBD1 (5 bases). This CDR3 region has 14 residues. Germline CDR1 reads LNHDA; CDR2 reads SQIVND (reference sequence). The germline V and J ends were trimmed by 1 base and 6 bases, with 12 bases remaining between them. CDR3 sequence reads: CASSIAQGRAEAFF. CDR3 sequence (DNA): TGTGCCAGTAGTATAGCGCAGGGTAGAGCTGAAGCTTTCTTT.

The chain links TRBV2 to TRBJ2-7; D remains ambiguous. This CDR3 has 11 amino acids. CDR1 is SNHLY and CDR2 is FYNNEI in the germline V gene. Trimming stripped 3 bases from V and 2 bases from J, with 2 bases between. The CDR3 loop reads CASSDTYEQYF. As DNA, the CDR3 is TGTGCCAGCAGTGACACCTACGAGCAGTACTTC. Based on the CDR3 plus reference TRBV2 and TRBJ2-7, the full variable domain is EPEVTQTPSHQVTQMGQEVILRCVPISNHLYFYWYRQILGQKVEFLVSFYNNEISEKSEIFDDQFSVERPDGSNFTLKIRSTKLEDSAMYFCASSDTYEQYFGPGTRLTVT.

This clone turned up a few times. CDR3: CASRQGRNTEAFF. The CDR3 DNA reads TGTGCCAGCCGACAGGGGCGGAACACTGAAGCTTTCTTT. V usage is TRBV2 and J usage is TRBJ1-1; 8 bases match TRBD1. CDR1 SNHLY and CDR2 FYNNEI come from the germline V gene. The CDR3 consists of 13 residues. Unmatched junction bases numbered 3, after V lost 8 bases and J lost 1 base.